This T cell receptor beta chain comes out of a study of a mutant IDH1 vaccine in newly diagnosed glioma (dated by TCRdb to the early 2020s). Looking at the study overall: Vaccination was initiated 4-6 weeks after radiotherapy alone, or concurrently with temozolomide cycles in the chemotherapy-containing groups. Of the 25 to 35 treated patients, approximately 62% were male and about 40% were female, and a mean age of around 40 years was recorded. Before enrollment, most patients had been given radiochemotherapy with temozolomide as standard therapy, while the rest had received either radiotherapy alone or temozolomide alone. Visit V12 was the week-35 safety follow-up and visit V13 was the week-47 end of study. Six visits were used for peripheral blood collection: V03 (baseline), V05, V07, V10, V12 and V13. For exploratory analyses, longitudinal TCRB deep sequencing was carried out in 25 treated patients wherever samples were available.

V gives up 0 bases and J gives up 0 bases, and the segment between their germline ends measures 5 bases. CDR1 and CDR2 (GTSNPN, SVGIG) derive from the germline V gene (reference sequence). From cysteine to phenylalanine, the CDR3 is 13 amino acids long. Of the read, only the CDR3 DNA is kept; its 39 bases are in frame from base 1. Library preparation used the immunoSEQ multiplex PCR assay. The hsTCRB Kit was used according to the manufacturer's protocol to amplify rearranged TCR beta chain sequences. An Illumina MiSeq was used to sequence the TCRB libraries. For the original study's pipeline: The kit vendor's proprietary platform handled demultiplexing, trimming and gene mapping. TCRdb retrieved this table from immuneACCESS and kept in-frame rearrangements only. Not all clones are present; in checked studies, unresolved V genes account for under half, and no reason is known for the remainder. That table gives V, J and clone size, and the DNA gave D and trimming. The sample records approximately 61,000 clones, about four fifths of which are singletons. About 4.9% of the sample is in the top ten clones.

Overall study outcomes, separate from this receptor: Pseudoprogression seemed to be unrelated to changes in the top peripheral T cell clonotypes found by TCRB sequencing. Immune responses induced by the vaccine were seen in around 93% of patients across multiple MHC alleles. PBMC samples for TCRB deep sequencing were selected based on availability. The authors noted that analyses of patient blood samples could not be reproduced because of sample limitations.

This specimen's time point label, per the study, means: week 35, safety follow-up. Every vaccine dose consisted of 300 ug of a 20-mer mutant IDH1 peptide in Montanide, administered subcutaneously together with topical imiquimod. Patients were given eight vaccinations, in weeks 1, 3, 5, 7, 11, 15, 19 and 23, which matched visits V03 through V10. Newly diagnosed WHO grade 3 or 4 IDH1-mutant astrocytomas showing loss of nuclear ATRX were present in the donors. The samples were drawn from NOA16, a multicentre, single-arm, open-label phase I trial in Germany that tested a mutant IDH1 peptide vaccine in humans for the first time. Genomic DNA for TCRB sequencing was extracted from EDTA blood using the DNeasy Blood and Tissue Kit. Turning to this clone: The clone's antigen remains unknown. Nothing much larger sits one base from this clone, and base qualities are not available.

Specimen: PBMCs, collected from a glioma patient whose treatment included an IDH1 peptide vaccine. This clonotype originated in a man aged 40-55 years with glioma. The chain was built from TRBV30 and TRBJ1-1; no D gene can be assigned with confidence. Here the CDR3 is given as CAWSVSVNTEAFF. Here is the DNA: TGTGCCTGGAGTGTCTCAGTGAACACTGAAGCTTTCTTT.